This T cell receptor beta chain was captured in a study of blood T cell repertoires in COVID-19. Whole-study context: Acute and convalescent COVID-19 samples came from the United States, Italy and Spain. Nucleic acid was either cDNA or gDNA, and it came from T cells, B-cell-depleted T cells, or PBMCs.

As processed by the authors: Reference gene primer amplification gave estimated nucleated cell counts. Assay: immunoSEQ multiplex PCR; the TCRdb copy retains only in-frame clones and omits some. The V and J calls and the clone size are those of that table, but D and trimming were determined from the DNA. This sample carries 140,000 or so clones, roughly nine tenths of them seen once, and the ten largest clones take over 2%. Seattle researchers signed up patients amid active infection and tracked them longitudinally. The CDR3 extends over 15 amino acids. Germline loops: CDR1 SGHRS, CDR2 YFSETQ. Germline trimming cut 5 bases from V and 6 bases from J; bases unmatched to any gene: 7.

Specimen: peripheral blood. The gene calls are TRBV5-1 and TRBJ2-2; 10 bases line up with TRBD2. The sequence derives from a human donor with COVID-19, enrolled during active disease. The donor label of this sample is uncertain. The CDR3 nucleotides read TGCGCCAGCAGTCAGCGGGGGGGAAGAGCCGGGGAGCTGTTTTTT. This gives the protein CASSQRGGRAGELFF.